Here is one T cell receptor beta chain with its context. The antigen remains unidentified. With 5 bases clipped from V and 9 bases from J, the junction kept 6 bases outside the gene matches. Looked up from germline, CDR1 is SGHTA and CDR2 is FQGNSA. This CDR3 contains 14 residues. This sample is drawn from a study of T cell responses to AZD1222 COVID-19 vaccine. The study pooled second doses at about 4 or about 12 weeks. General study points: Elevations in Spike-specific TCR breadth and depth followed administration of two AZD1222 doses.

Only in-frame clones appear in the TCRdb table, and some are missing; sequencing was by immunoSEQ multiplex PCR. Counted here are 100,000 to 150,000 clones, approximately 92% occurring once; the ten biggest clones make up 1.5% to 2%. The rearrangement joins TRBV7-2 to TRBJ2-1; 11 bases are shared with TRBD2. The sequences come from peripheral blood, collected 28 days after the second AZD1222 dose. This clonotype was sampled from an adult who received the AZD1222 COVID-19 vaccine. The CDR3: CASSTGTSGTEQFF. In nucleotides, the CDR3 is TGTGCCAGCAGCACCGGGACTAGCGGTACTGAGCAGTTCTTC.